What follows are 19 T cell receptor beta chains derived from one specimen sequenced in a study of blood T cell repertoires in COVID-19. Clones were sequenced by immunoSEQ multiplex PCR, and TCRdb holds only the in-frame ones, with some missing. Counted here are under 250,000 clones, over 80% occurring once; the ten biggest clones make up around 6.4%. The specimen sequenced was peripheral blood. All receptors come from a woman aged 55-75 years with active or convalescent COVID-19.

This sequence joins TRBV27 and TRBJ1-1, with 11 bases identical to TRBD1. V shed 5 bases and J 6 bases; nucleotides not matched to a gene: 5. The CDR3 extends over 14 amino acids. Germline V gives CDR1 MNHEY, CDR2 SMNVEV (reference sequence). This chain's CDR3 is CASSIGTGGAEAFF. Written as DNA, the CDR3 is TGTGCCAGCAGTATAGGGACAGGGGGTGCTGAAGCTTTCTTT.

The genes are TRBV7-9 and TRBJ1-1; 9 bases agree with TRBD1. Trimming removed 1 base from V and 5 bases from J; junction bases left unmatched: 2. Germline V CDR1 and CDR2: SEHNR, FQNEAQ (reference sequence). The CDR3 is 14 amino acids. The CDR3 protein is CASSLETGGTEAFF. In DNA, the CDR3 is TGTGCCAGCAGCTTAGAGACAGGGGGAACTGAAGCTTTCTTT.

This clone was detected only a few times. CDR3 protein: CASSESGQGSGNTIYF. The CDR3 DNA follows: TGCGCCAGCAGTGAGTCTGGCCAGGGTTCTGGAAACACCATATATTTT. The J gene is TRBJ1-3, the V gene TRBV10-2; TRBD1 is a possible D gene (5 bases). From germline, CDR1 is WSHSY and CDR2 SAAADI. V was clipped by 0 bases and J by 1 base, with 10 bases between them. The CDR3 extends over 16 amino acids.

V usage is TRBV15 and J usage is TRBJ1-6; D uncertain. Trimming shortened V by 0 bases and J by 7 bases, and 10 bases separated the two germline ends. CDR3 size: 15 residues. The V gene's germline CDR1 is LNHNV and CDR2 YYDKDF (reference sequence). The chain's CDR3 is CATSRDGSVNSPLHF. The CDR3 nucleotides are TGTGCCACCAGCAGAGACGGTTCGGTGAATTCACCCCTCCACTTT. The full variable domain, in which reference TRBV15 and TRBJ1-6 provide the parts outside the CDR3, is DAMVIQNPRYQVTQFGKPVTLSCSQTLNHNVMYWYQQKSSQAPKLLFHYYDKDFNNEADTPDNFQSRRPNTSFCFLDIRSPGLGDTAMYLCATSRDGSVNSPLHFGNGTRLTVT.

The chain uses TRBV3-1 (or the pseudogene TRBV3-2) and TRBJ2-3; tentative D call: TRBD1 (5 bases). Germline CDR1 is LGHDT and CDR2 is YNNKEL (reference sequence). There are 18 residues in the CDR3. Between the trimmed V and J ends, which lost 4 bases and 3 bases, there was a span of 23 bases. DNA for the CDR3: TGTGCCAGCAGCCGTCAGATCCAGCCACCCAGGGCTACAGATACGCAGTATTTT. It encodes CASSRQIQPPRATDTQYF.

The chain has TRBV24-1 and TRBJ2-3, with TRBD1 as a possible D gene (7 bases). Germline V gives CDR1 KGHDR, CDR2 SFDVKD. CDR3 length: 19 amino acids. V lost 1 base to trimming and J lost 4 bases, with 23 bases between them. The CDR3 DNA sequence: TGTGCCACCAGTGATTTCGGGGGTTATGACAGGGACGGATCAGATACGCAGTATTTT. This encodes CATSDFGGYDRDGSDTQYF.

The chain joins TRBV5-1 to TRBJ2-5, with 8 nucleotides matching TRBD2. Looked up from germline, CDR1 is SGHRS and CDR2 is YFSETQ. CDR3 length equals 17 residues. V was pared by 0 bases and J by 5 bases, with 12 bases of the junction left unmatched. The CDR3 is CASSLATSGGVMETQYF. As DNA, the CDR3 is TGCGCCAGCAGCTTGGCCACGAGCGGGGGCGTCATGGAGACCCAGTACTTC.

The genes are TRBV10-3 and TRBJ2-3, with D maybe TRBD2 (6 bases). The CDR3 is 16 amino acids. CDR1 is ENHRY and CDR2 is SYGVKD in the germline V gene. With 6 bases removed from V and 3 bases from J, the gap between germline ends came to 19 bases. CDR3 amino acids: CAISTEGLTNTDTQYF. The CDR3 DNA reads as TGTGCCATCAGCACCGAGGGACTCACGAATACAGATACGCAGTATTTT.

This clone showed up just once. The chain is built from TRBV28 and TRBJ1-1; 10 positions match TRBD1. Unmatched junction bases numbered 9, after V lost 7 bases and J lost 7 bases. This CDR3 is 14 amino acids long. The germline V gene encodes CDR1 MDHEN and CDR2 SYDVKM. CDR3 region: CASTISRDRGEAFF. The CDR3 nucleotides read TGTGCCAGCACCATATCCCGGGACAGGGGTGAAGCTTTCTTT.

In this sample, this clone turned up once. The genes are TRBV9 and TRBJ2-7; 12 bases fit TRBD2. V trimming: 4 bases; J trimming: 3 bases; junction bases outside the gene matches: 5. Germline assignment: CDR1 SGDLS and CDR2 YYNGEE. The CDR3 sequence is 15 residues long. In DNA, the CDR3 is TGTGCCAGCAGCCCGGGACTAGCGGGCTTCTACGAGCAGTACTTC. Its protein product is CASSPGLAGFYEQYF.

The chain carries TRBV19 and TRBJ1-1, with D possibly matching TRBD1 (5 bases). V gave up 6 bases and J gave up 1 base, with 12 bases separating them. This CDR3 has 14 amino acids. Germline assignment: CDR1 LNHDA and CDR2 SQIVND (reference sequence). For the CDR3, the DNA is TGTGCCAGTAGCGCCCGGACACGGAACACTGAAGCTTTCTTT. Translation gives CASSARTRNTEAFF. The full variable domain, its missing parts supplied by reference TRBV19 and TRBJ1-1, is DGGITQSPKYLFRKEGQNVTLSCEQNLNHDAMYWYRQDPGQGLRLIYYSQIVNDFQKGDIAEGYSVSREKKESFPLTVTSAQKNPTAFYLCASSARTRNTEAFFGQGTRLTVV.

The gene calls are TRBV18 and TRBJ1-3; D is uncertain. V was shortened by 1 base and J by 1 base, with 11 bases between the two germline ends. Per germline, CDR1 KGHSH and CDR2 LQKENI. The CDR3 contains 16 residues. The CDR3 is CASSPQRQASGNTIYF. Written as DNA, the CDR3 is TGTGCCAGCTCACCACAACGGCAGGCATCTGGAAACACCATATATTTT.

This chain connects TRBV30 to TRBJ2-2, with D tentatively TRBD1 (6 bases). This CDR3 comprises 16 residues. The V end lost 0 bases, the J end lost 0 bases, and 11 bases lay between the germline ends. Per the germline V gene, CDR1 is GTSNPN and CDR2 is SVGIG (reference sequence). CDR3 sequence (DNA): TGTGCCTGGAGTGTAACCGACAGGACGAACACCGGGGAGCTGTTTTTT. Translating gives CAWSVTDRTNTGELFF. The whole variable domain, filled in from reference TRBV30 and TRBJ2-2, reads SQTIHQWPATLVQPVGSPLSLECTVEGTSNPNLYWYRQAAGRGLQLLFYSVGIGQISSEVPQNLSASRPQDRQFILSSKKLLLSDSGFYLCAWSVTDRTNTGELFFGEGSRLTVL.

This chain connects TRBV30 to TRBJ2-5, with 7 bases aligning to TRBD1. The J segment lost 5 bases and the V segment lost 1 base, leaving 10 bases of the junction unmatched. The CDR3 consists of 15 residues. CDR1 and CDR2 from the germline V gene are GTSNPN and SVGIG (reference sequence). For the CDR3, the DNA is TGTGCCTGGAGTGAAGAGGGTTCCAGGGGGGAGACCCAGTACTTC. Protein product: CAWSEEGSRGETQYF.

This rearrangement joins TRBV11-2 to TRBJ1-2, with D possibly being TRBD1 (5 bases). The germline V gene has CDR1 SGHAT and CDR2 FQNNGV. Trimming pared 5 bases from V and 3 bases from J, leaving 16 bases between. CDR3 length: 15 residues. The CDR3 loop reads CASSPVGGDDYGYTF. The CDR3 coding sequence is TGTGCCAGCAGCCCCGTAGGAGGGGATGACTATGGCTACACCTTC.

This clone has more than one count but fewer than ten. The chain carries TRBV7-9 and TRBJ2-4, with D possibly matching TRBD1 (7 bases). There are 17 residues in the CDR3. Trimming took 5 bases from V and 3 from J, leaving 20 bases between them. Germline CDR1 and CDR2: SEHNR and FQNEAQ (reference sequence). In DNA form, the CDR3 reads TGTGCCAGCAGCCCCCCCTTCGGAGGGGGCGACAAAAACATTCAGTACTTC. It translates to CASSPPFGGGDKNIQYF.

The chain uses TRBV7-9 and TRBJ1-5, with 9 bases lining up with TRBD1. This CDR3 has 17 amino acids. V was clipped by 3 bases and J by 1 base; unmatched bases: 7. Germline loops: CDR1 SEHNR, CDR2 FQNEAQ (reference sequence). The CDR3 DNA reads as TGTGCCAGCAGCTTCGGGACAGGGACGGAAAGCAATCAGCCCCAGCATTTT. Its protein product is CASSFGTGTESNQPQHF.

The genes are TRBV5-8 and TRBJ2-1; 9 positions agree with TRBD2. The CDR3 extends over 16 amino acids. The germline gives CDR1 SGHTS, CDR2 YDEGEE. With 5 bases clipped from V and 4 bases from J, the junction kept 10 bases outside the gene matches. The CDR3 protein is CASSILGLAGYNEQFF. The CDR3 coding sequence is TGTGCCAGCAGTATCCTCGGGCTAGCGGGGTACAATGAGCAGTTCTTC.

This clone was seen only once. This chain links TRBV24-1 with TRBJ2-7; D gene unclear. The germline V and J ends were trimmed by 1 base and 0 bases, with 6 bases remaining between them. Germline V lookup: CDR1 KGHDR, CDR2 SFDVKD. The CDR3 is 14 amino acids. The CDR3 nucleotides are TGTGCCACCAGTGATTTTAGGAGCTCCTACGAGCAGTACTTC. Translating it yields CATSDFRSSYEQYF.